This is a list of T cell receptor beta chains from one sample in a study of T-cell reconstitution after alpha-beta-depleted transplantation in children. TCRdb ran MiXCR on the PCR reads and lists one entry per CDR3 protein. The data contain 500,000 or so distinct CDR3 sequences, over 9.5% of them seen just once; the ten biggest clones take up around 15%. The input for sequencing was PBMCs, mostly from graft donor cells, taken 180 days after TCRalphabeta/CD19-depleted stem cell transplant. Every receptor here comes from a female patient aged 2-10 years who had a stem cell transplant for aplastic anemia, so the T cells may come from the graft donor. Each CDR3 is given with its conserved first and last residue. The D gene is left open where the match is weak. For some rows the clone size is stated as once, few or many, or as a class when expanded; others skip it.

>NA|NA|TRBJ2-1|TRBV20-1
CSALGADEQFF
TGCAGTGCTTTGGGGGCCGATGAGCAGTTCTTC
>NA|TRBD1|TRBJ1-1|TRBV9
CASSVNRDRGGNTEAFF
TGTGCCAGCAGCGTGAACCGGGACAGGGGGGGGAACACTGAAGCTTTCTTT
>few|NA|TRBJ1-1|TRBV7-9
CASSFNEAFF
TGTGCCAGCAGCTTTAATGAAGCTTTCTTT
>few|NA|TRBJ2-5|TRBV7-9
CASSLVGSETQYF
TGTGCCAGCAGCTTAGTTGGTTCAGAGACCCAGTACTTC
>few|NA|TRBJ2-1|TRBV27
CASSFKGYDYNEQFF
TGTGCCAGCAGTTTCAAGGGGTACGATTATAATGAGCAGTTCTTC
>NA|NA|TRBJ2-3|TRBV7-6
CASRPLGGARTQYF
TGTGCCAGCAGGCCATTGGGGGGGGCAAGGACGCAGTATTTT
>NA|NA|TRBJ2-1|TRBV14
CASSQERVANPAYNEQFF
TGTGCCAGCAGCCAAGAGCGGGTGGCTAATCCCGCCTACAATGAGCAGTTCTTC
>few|TRBD2|TRBJ2-1|TRBV20-1
CSATEPGTSGTGNEQFF
TGCAGTGCTACAGAGCCTGGGACTAGCGGGACTGGGAATGAGCAGTTCTTC
>NA|NA|TRBJ1-1|TRBV28
CASSLWGANTEAFF
TGTGCCAGCAGTTTATGGGGGGCCAACACTGAAGCTTTCTTT
>NA|NA|TRBJ2-6|TRBV6-5
CASRYRADPFSGANVLTF
TGTGCCAGCAGATACAGGGCGGACCCTTTCTCTGGGGCCAACGTCCTGACTTTC
>many|NA|TRBJ2-3|TRBV5-1
CASSFLRPWGDTQYF
TGCGCCAGCAGCTTCCTTAGGCCCTGGGGCGATACGCAGTATTTT
>few|NA|TRBJ2-2|TRBV15
CATSRDRGTGELFF
TGTGCCACCAGCAGAGATCGTGGAACCGGGGAGCTGTTTTTT
>NA|NA|TRBJ1-5|TRBV20-1
CSARDPQGLGQPQHF
TGCAGTGCTAGAGATCCCCAGGGGTTAGGACAGCCCCAGCATTTT
>few|NA|TRBJ2-7|TRBV3-1
CASRAEGCPAYEQYF
TGTGCCAGCAGGGCGGAGGGGTGCCCCGCTTACGAGCAGTACTTC
>NA|NA|TRBJ1-2|TRBV28
CASSTFGPRHYGYTF
TGTGCCAGCAGCACCTTTGGGCCACGGCACTATGGCTACACCTTC
>few|NA|TRBJ1-2|TRBV20-1
CSARAEGLGGYTF
TGCAGTGCTAGAGCTGAGGGGTTGGGTGGCTACACCTTC
>few|NA|TRBJ2-5|TRBV5-1
CASSLSSPNLYQETQYF
TGCGCCAGCAGCTTGAGTAGTCCGAACTTGTACCAAGAGACCCAGTACTTC
>NA|TRBD1|TRBJ2-1|TRBV15
CATSTQGAAGNEQFF
TGTGCCACCAGCACCCAGGGGGCAGCTGGGAATGAGCAGTTCTTC
>many|NA|TRBJ2-5|TRBV12-3/TRBV12-4
CASSLAGVIQETQYF
TGTGCCAGCAGTTTAGCGGGGGTGATCCAAGAGACCCAGTACTTC
>NA|TRBD1|TRBJ1-1|TRBV6-2/TRBV6-3
CASRRDREPEAFF
TGTGCCAGCCGCCGGGACAGAGAGCCTGAAGCTTTCTTT
>few|NA|TRBJ1-5|TRBV7-2
CASSLAQPFSNQPQHF
TGTGCCAGCAGCTTAGCACAGCCTTTTAGCAATCAGCCCCAGCATTTT
>many|NA|TRBJ2-1|TRBV10-3
CAISGAYNEQFF
TGTGCCATCAGTGGAGCTTACAATGAGCAGTTCTTC
>many|NA|TRBJ2-3|TRBV4-3
CASSQVGAPSTDTQYF
TGCGCCAGCAGCCAAGTGGGGGCCCCTAGCACAGATACGCAGTATTTT
>few|NA|TRBJ1-4|TRBV14
CASSPMRQEKLFF
TGTGCCAGCAGCCCGATGAGGCAGGAAAAACTGTTTTTT
>many|TRBD1|TRBJ2-2|TRBV20-1
CSARVRGDRFVGELFF
TGCAGTGCCCGGGTCCGTGGGGACAGATTCGTCGGGGAGCTGTTTTTT
>few|TRBD1|TRBJ1-2|TRBV6-2/TRBV6-3
CASRPLWTGKMDGYTF
TGTGCCAGCAGGCCTCTCTGGACAGGAAAAATGGATGGCTACACCTTC
>medium-sized|TRBD2|TRBJ2-3|TRBV11-2
CASVRGSGRTDTQYF
TGTGCCAGCGTCAGGGGTAGCGGGAGAACAGATACGCAGTATTTT
>few|NA|TRBJ2-1|TRBV6-2/TRBV6-3
CASSYDGGSYNEQFF
TGTGCCAGCAGTTACGACGGGGGCTCCTACAATGAGCAGTTCTTC
>NA|NA|TRBJ1-1|TRBV30
CASAPAGF
TGTGCCTCTGCTCCTGCTGGGTTT
>few|NA|TRBJ2-6|TRBV12-3/TRBV12-4
CASSHSSGANVLTF
TGTGCCAGCAGCCATAGCTCTGGGGCCAACGTCCTGACTTTC
>few|NA|TRBJ2-2|TRBV18
CASSPREGEATGELFF
TGTGCCAGCTCACCACGTGAGGGAGAGGCAACCGGGGAGCTGTTTTTT
>few|NA|TRBJ1-6|TRBV5-1
CASSERGGDNSPLHF
TGCGCCAGCAGCGAGCGCGGGGGCGATAATTCACCCCTCCACTTT
>few|NA|TRBJ2-2|TRBV18
CASSPRTAENTGELFF
TGTGCCAGCTCACCACGGACAGCCGAGAACACCGGGGAGCTGTTTTTT
>few|TRBD2|TRBJ2-1|TRBV10-3
CATGGVSSYNEQFF
TGTGCCACGGGGGGGGTTAGCTCCTACAATGAGCAGTTCTTC
>many|NA|TRBJ2-3|TRBV29-1
CSARWGYTDTQYF
TGCAGCGCGCGTTGGGGTTACACAGATACGCAGTATTTT
>NA|TRBD2|TRBJ2-5|TRBV4-3
CASSQGGGPETQYF
TGCGCCAGCAGCCAAGGCGGGGGTCCAGAGACCCAGTACTTC
>many|TRBD2|TRBJ2-1|TRBV27
CASSSGTRSYNEQFF
TGTGCCAGCAGTTCCGGGACTAGGTCCTACAATGAGCAGTTCTTC
>NA|NA|TRBJ1-4|TRBV28
CASSLDRLSEKQFF
TGTGCCAGCAGTCTCGACAGGCTGAGTGAAAAACAGTTTTTT
>NA|TRBD1|TRBJ2-2|TRBV12-3/TRBV12-4
CASSLSPGQRNTGELFF
TGTGCCAGCAGTTTATCTCCGGGACAGCGGAACACCGGGGAGCTGTTTTTT
>few|TRBD2|TRBJ2-5|TRBV7-9
CASSLLAGETQYF
TGTGCCAGCAGCCTACTAGCGGGAGAGACCCAGTACTTC
>NA|TRBD1|TRBJ2-4|TRBV5-6
CASSLLTGTGGKNIQYF
TGTGCCAGCAGCTTACTCACCGGGACAGGGGGCAAAAACATTCAGTACTTC
>few|NA|TRBJ2-2|TRBV7-9
CAIAAGKTGELFF
TGTGCCATCGCGGCAGGGAAGACCGGGGAGCTGTTTTTT
>few|TRBD1|TRBJ1-1|TRBV20-1
CSAKRDRRIHEAFF
TGCAGTGCTAAACGGGACAGGAGAATTCATGAAGCTTTCTTT
>few|NA|TRBJ2-1|TRBV20-1
CSARGREMYNEQFF
TGCAGTGCCAGGGGGCGGGAGATGTACAATGAGCAGTTCTTC
>few|NA|TRBJ1-4|TRBV7-9
CASSLTGTWQGKLFF
TGTGCCAGCAGCTTAACCGGGACATGGCAGGGAAAACTGTTTTTT
>many|NA|TRBJ2-1|TRBV27
CASSLSGGLGNEQFF
TGTGCCAGCAGTTTATCGGGCGGGCTGGGCAATGAGCAGTTCTTC
>few|NA|TRBJ1-1|TRBV20-1
CSASTGLNTEAFF
TGCAGTGCTAGCACCGGACTAAACACTGAAGCTTTCTTT
>many|TRBD1|TRBJ1-3|TRBV15
CATSRDGGRGRGNTIYF
TGTGCCACCAGCAGAGATGGGGGCAGGGGGCGCGGAAACACCATATATTTT
>NA|TRBD1|TRBJ1-4|TRBV7-9
CASSPLTGALEKLFF
TGTGCCAGCAGCCCCCTGACAGGGGCCCTTGAAAAACTGTTTTTT
>NA|TRBD1|TRBJ1-4|TRBV12-3/TRBV12-4
CASSTGQGKEKLFF
TGTGCCAGCAGCACGGGACAGGGGAAAGAAAAACTGTTTTTT
>few|NA|TRBJ2-1|TRBV9
CASSPQNFPQSSYNEQFF
TGTGCCAGCAGCCCCCAGAACTTCCCTCAATCCTCCTACAATGAGCAGTTCTTC
>many|NA|TRBJ2-2|TRBV9
CASSVGGYENTGELFF
TGTGCCAGCAGCGTAGGTGGCTACGAGAACACCGGGGAGCTGTTTTTT
>NA|NA|TRBJ2-3|TRBV4-1
CASSQDEHTDTQYF
TGCGCCAGCAGCCAAGATGAGCACACAGATACGCAGTATTTT
>many|NA|TRBJ1-3|TRBV20-1
CSARDSGSGNTIYF
TGCAGTGCTAGGGACTCTGGTTCTGGAAACACCATATATTTT
>NA|TRBD2|TRBJ2-5|TRBV10-3
CAIRPGASGRVSQETQYF
TGTGCCATCAGACCTGGGGCTAGCGGGAGAGTTAGCCAAGAGACCCAGTACTTC
>many|NA|TRBJ2-5|TRBV5-1
CASSPGQYQETQYF
TGCGCCAGCAGCCCAGGACAGTACCAAGAGACCCAGTACTTC
>few|NA|TRBJ2-5|TRBV28
CASRSGWRETQYF
TGTGCCAGCAGGAGCGGGTGGCGCGAGACCCAGTACTTC
>NA|NA|TRBJ1-5|TRBV6-2/TRBV6-3
CASSIQGRGNQPQHF
TGTGCCAGCAGTATCCAGGGAAGGGGCAATCAGCCCCAGCATTTT
>once|TRBD2|TRBJ2-1|TRBV5-4
CASSFPGLAERNEQFF
TGTGCCAGCAGCTTCCCGGGACTAGCGGAGAGGAATGAGCAGTTCTTC
>NA|NA|TRBJ2-2|TRBV18
CASSPRQDTGELFF
TGTGCCAGCTCTCCAAGACAGGACACCGGGGAGCTGTTTTTT